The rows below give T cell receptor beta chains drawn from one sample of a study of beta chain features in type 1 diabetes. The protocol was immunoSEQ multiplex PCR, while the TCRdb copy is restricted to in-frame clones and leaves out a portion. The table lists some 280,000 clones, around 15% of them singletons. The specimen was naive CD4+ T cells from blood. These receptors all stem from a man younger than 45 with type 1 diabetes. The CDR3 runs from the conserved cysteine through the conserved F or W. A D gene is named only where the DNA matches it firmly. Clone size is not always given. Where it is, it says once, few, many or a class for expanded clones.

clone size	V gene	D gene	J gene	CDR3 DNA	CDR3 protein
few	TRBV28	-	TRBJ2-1	TGTGCCAGCAGTTCGCCTAGCGTGGAGCAGTTCTTC	CASSSPSVEQFF
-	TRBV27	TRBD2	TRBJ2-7	TGTGCCAGCAGTTACGCAGCGGGAGGACGTGCGGCGTACGAGCAGTACTTC	CASSYAAGGRAAYEQYF
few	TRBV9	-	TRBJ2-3	TGTGCCAGCAGCGTAGACAGGGAACTAACAGATACGCAGTATTTT	CASSVDRELTDTQYF
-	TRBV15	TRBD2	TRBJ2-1	TGTGCCACCAGCAGAGATCCCCATCGACTAGCGGGAGGGCCGGATGAGCAGTTCTTC	CATSRDPHRLAGGPDEQFF
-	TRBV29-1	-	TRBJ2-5	TGCAGCGTTGAAGAGTGGCACAGGCGGTCGCGAAGAGAGACCCAGTACTTC	CSVEEWHRRSRRETQYF
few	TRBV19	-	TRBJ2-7	TGTGCCAGTAGTCGGGAGACGGGCTCCTACGAGCAGTACTTC	CASSRETGSYEQYF
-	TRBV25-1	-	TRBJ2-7	TGTGCCAGCAGTGCCGGGACCTACGAGCAGTACTTC	CASSAGTYEQYF
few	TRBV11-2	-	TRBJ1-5	TGTGCCAGCAGCTTAGGCGGCGGCGGCAATCAGCCCCAGCATTTT	CASSLGGGGNQPQHF
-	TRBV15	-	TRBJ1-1	TGTGCCACCAGCAGAGACGACAGTCCGAACACTGAAGCTTTCTTT	CATSRDDSPNTEAFF
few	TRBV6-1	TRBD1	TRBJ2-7	TGTGCCACCACTGTCGGGACAGCCGCCTACGAGCAGTACTTC	CATTVGTAAYEQYF
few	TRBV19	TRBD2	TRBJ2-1	TGTGCCAGTAGTATAGGTAGCGGGAGGGCCTACAATGAGCAGTTCTTC	CASSIGSGRAYNEQFF
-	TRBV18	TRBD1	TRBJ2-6	TGTGCCAGCTCACCAACAGGGGCCGGCTCTGGGGCCAACGTCCTGACTTTC	CASSPTGAGSGANVLTF
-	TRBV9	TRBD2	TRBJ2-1	TGTGCCAGCAGCGAGACTAGCGGGCCCCACAATGAGCAGTTCTTC	CASSETSGPHNEQFF
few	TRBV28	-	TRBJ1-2	TGTGCCAGCAGGTCGGGGATCGGCTACACCTTC	CASRSGIGYTF
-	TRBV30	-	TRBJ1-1	TGTGCCTGGAGCAGGGTGGGTAAGAACACTGAAGCTTTCTTT	CAWSRVGKNTEAFF
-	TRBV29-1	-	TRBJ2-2	TGCAGCGTTGAAGTTTCATACACCGGGGAGCTGTTTTTT	CSVEVSYTGELFF
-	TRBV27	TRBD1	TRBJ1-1	TGTGCCAGCCAACCGGGACAGGGGGCGGTCAGGTACACTGAAGCTTTCTTT	CASQPGQGAVRYTEAFF
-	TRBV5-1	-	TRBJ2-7	TGCGCCAGCAGCACCTGGACTTATAACGAGCAGTACTTC	CASSTWTYNEQYF
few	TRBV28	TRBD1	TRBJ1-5	TGTGCCAGCAACCTCTACAGGGGGCTAACTCAGCCCCAGCATTTT	CASNLYRGLTQPQHF
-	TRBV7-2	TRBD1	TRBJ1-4	TGTGCCAGCAGCTTAGGCCCAGGGGGAGAAAAACTGTTTTTT	CASSLGPGGEKLFF
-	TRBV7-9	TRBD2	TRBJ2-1	TGTGCCAGCAGTGGCGGGAGCTCCTACAATGAGCAGTTCTTC	CASSGGSSYNEQFF
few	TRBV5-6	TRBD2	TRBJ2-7	TGTGCCAGCAGGACGGGAGGAACGATATCCGAGCAGTACTTC	CASRTGGTISEQYF
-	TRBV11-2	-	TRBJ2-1	TGTGCCAGCAGCGCTCAGGGACAAATTTACAATGAGCAGTTCTTC	CASSAQGQIYNEQFF
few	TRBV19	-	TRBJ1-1	TGTGCCAGTAGTAAAAGACAGGACACTGAAGCTTTCTTT	CASSKRQDTEAFF
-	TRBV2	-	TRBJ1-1	TGTGCCAGCAGCGCAGACAGGAACACTGAAGCTTTCTTT	CASSADRNTEAFF
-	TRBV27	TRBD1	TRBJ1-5	TGTGCCAGCAGTTTGTATCGACAGGGCGGCAATCAGCCCCAGCATTTT	CASSLYRQGGNQPQHF
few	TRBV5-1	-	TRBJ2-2	TGCGCCAGCAGCTTGGACAGGAACACCGGGGAGCTGTTTTTT	CASSLDRNTGELFF
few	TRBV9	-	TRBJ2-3	TGTGCCAGCAGCGTAGAAGGAGGGGCGGGGGATACGCAGTATTTT	CASSVEGGAGDTQYF